This entry describes one T cell receptor (beta chain). This sample is drawn from a study of T cell changes during pregnancy in multiple sclerosis. Sequencing used immunoSEQ multiplex PCR; TCRdb keeps in-frame clones, though not all of them. Here the sample spans about 20,000 clones, around nine tenths being singletons. This sequence was found in a female donor in good health, enrolled as a control in a pregnancy study. The specimen was CD8+ T cells from peripheral blood mononuclear cells, collected after pregnancy.

CDR3: CASSQGPIFTEAFF. The CDR3 DNA sequence: TGTGCCAGCAGCCAAGGGCCGATCTTTACTGAAGCTTTCTTT. The gene calls are TRBV14 and TRBJ1-1; D is uncertain. Trimming shortened V by 1 base and J by 5 bases, and 11 bases separated the two germline ends. CDR3 length equals 14 residues. Germline-derived CDR1 and CDR2 are SGHDN and FVKESK. The whole variable domain, remainder taken from reference TRBV14 and TRBJ1-1, is EAGVTQFPSHSVIEKGQTVTLRCDPISGHDNLYWYRRVMGKEIKFLLHFVKESKQDESGMPNNRFLAERTGGTYSTLKVQPAELEDSGVYFCASSQGPIFTEAFFGQGTRLTVV.